What follows are 30 T cell receptor beta chains derived from one specimen sequenced in a study of CD8 T cells in ankylosing spondylitis. TCRdb re-called the 5' RACE reads through MiXCR, storing one row per CDR3 protein. The sample lists fewer than 500,000 distinct CDR3 sequences, roughly 27% occurring once. Antigens of these TCRs are unknown. The study, taken as a whole, reports: Roughly eight highly homologous variants formed a TCR beta motif that appeared characteristic of ankylosing spondylitis blood.

What was sequenced was blood, either unsorted or a sorted T cell fraction (not recorded which). Receptors were obtained from a male donor with ankylosing spondylitis.

The rearrangement links TRBV11-2 to TRBJ2-2; 12 bases are shared with TRBD2. Germline CDR1 is SGHAT and CDR2 is FQNNGV. The junction had 14 bases not matched to a gene; V was cut back by 5 bases and J by 4 bases. The CDR3 sequence is 19 residues long. CDR3 protein: CASSPRLAGEYLGTGELFF. The CDR3, as DNA: TGTGCCAGCAGCCCAAGACTAGCGGGAGAATATCTGGGCACCGGGGAGCTGTTTTTT. Full variable domain (remainder filled in from reference TRBV11-2 and TRBJ2-2): EAGVAQSPRYKIIEKRQSVAFWCNPISGHATLYWYQQILGQGPKLLIQFQNNGVVDDSQLPKDRFSAERLKGVDSTLKIQPAKLEDSAVYLCASSPRLAGEYLGTGELFFGEGSRLTVL.

This chain connects TRBV20-1 to TRBJ1-2; D may be TRBD1 (5 bases). CDR1 DFQATT and CDR2 SNEGSKA come from the germline V gene (reference sequence). The CDR3 has 13 residues. V was pared by 4 bases and J by 6 bases, with 15 bases between. The CDR3 reads CSATLMGVHGYTF. For the CDR3, the DNA is TGCAGTGCTACCCTCATGGGGGTACATGGCTACACCTTC.

This clonotype has only a few counts. The chain is built from TRBV30 and TRBJ2-1; tentative D call: TRBD1 (6 bases). V lost 0 bases, J lost 4 bases, and 10 bases lay in between. Looked up from germline, CDR1 is GTSNPN and CDR2 is SVGIG (reference sequence). The CDR3 consists of 14 residues. CDR3 in DNA: TGTGCCTGGAGTGTAGGGGGTGTTTACAATGAGCAGTTCTTC. It translates to CAWSVGGVYNEQFF. Full variable domain (rest looked up from reference TRBV30 and TRBJ2-1): SQTIHQWPATLVQPVGSPLSLECTVEGTSNPNLYWYRQAAGRGLQLLFYSVGIGQISSEVPQNLSASRPQDRQFILSSKKLLLSDSGFYLCAWSVGGVYNEQFFGPGTRLTVL.

This chain joins TRBV6-1 and TRBJ1-3; TRBD1 matches at 7 bases. CDR3 length: 13 amino acids. Trimming removed 4 bases from V and 8 bases from J; junction bases left unmatched: 5. Germline CDR1 reads MNHNS; CDR2 reads SASEGT. CDR3 amino acids: CASSVRQGDTIYF. In DNA form, the CDR3 reads TGTGCCAGCAGTGTTAGACAGGGCGACACCATATATTTT.

V usage is TRBV2 and J usage is TRBJ2-1, with 9 bases matching TRBD1. CDR3 length: 12 residues. V lost 6 bases to trimming and J lost 13 bases; unmatched junction nucleotides: 7. Germline-derived CDR1 and CDR2 are SNHLY and FYNNEI. The CDR3 bases are TGTGCCAGCAGGGACAGGGGCGATTCCCAGTTCTTC. This codes for CASRDRGDSQFF.

V and J are TRBV5-5 and TRBJ1-3; 8 positions agree with TRBD1. The V and J ends lost 4 bases and 3 bases, in that order; junction bases with no gene match: 9. Germline-derived CDR1 and CDR2 are SGHKS and YYEKEE (reference sequence). The CDR3 is 16 amino acids. The CDR3 here is CASSDGRTGIGNTIYF. As DNA, the CDR3 is TGTGCCAGCAGCGACGGTAGGACAGGGATTGGAAACACCATATATTTT.

There are a few counts of this clonotype. The chain recombines TRBV14 with TRBJ1-1; the D is unclear. The germline V and J ends were trimmed by 2 bases and 0 bases, with 7 bases remaining between them. The germline V gene encodes CDR1 SGHDN and CDR2 FVKESK. CDR3 length: 14 amino acids. The CDR3 spells CASSQNRLNTEAFF. The CDR3 nucleotides are TGTGCCAGCAGCCAAAACAGATTGAACACTGAAGCTTTCTTT.

This clonotype has just a few counts. The chain carries TRBV20-1 and TRBJ1-5, with D perhaps TRBD1 (5 bases). Germline V gives CDR1 DFQATT, CDR2 SNEGSKA (reference sequence). The CDR3 runs 13 residues. V was shortened by 3 bases and J by 4 bases, with 10 bases between the two germline ends. CDR3 DNA: TGCAGTGCTAGTTCGGGGGGAAATCAGCCCCAGCATTTT. Protein: CSASSGGNQPQHF.

The V and J genes are TRBV2 and TRBJ2-7; TRBD2 agrees at 11 bases. Trimming cost V 7 bases and J 2 bases; bases outside gene matches: 1. Looked up from germline, CDR1 is SNHLY and CDR2 is FYNNEI. The CDR3 runs to 13 residues. As DNA, the CDR3 is TGTGCCAGCATTAGCGGGAGGGCCTACGAGCAGTACGTC. Amino acid sequence: CASISGRAYEQYV.

This clonotype has more than one count but fewer than ten. The chain combines TRBV11-2 with TRBJ2-7; D gene ambiguous. The CDR3 has 14 amino acids. V lost 5 bases and J 3 bases, leaving 14 bases between the germline ends. Germline V gene data show CDR1 as SGHAT and CDR2 as FQNNGV. CDR3 in amino acids: CASSLSGAYYEQYV. The CDR3, as DNA: TGTGCCAGCAGCCTGAGTGGAGCGTACTACGAGCAGTACGTC.

This clonotype has a handful of counts. The chain combines TRBV5-6 with TRBJ2-1; 7 nucleotides line up with TRBD2. The CDR3 runs 16 residues. The V gene's germline CDR1 is SGHDT and CDR2 YYEEEE. Trimming removed 4 bases from V and 4 bases from J; junction bases left unmatched: 11. CDR3 in DNA: TGTGCCAGCAGCGCCAAGAGGGAGGGGAGATACAATGAGCAGTTCTTC. Protein: CASSAKREGRYNEQFF.

This clonotype was seen a few times. The CDR3 region is CASSPPTAGEQYF. CDR3 DNA: TGTGCCAGCAGCCCCCCTACAGCAGGCGAGCAGTACTTC. The V and J genes are TRBV11-2 and TRBJ2-7; D not certain. Germline CDR1 and CDR2: SGHAT and FQNNGV. The length of the CDR3 is 13 residues. V was trimmed by 5 bases and J by 6 bases, leaving 14 bases between them.

This clonotype was seen more than once but under ten times. The rearrangement links TRBV29-1 to TRBJ2-7; TRBD1 matches at 7 bases. Looked up from germline, CDR1 is SQVTM and CDR2 is ANQGSEA. This CDR3 has 14 amino acids. V dropped 4 bases and J dropped 1; count of bases not matched to a gene: 7. The chain's CDR3 is CSVGGGADSYEQYV. The CDR3, as DNA: TGCAGCGTTGGAGGGGGCGCTGATTCCTACGAGCAGTACGTC.

This clonotype was seen more than once but under ten times. The chain employs TRBV4-1 and TRBJ1-6; D uncertain. V lost 2 bases, J lost 5 bases, and 16 bases lay in between. The CDR3 covers 17 residues. The germline V gene has CDR1 MGHRA and CDR2 YSYEKL. This CDR3 is CASSQLSGALNNSPLHF. CDR3 DNA sequence: TGCGCCAGCAGCCAACTATCGGGAGCTTTGAATAATTCACCCCTCCACTTT.

The sample holds a few counts of this clonotype. The chain employs TRBV20-1 and TRBJ2-3; 10 nucleotides line up with TRBD2. Germline loops: CDR1 DFQATT, CDR2 SNEGSKA (reference sequence). The CDR3 loop spans 14 amino acids. V gave up 4 bases and J gave up 5 bases; unmatched junction bases: 6. The CDR3 coding sequence is TGCAGTGCTAAAACTAGCGGGAATGGAGATACGCAGTATTTT. This sequence encodes CSAKTSGNGDTQYF.

The chain joins TRBV6-2 or TRBV6-3 to TRBJ2-1; D perhaps matches TRBD2 (6 bases). The V gene's germline CDR1 is MNHEY and CDR2 SVGEGT. The CDR3 covers 14 residues. Trimming removed 10 bases from V and 0 bases from J, with 13 bases in between. The CDR3 nucleotides read TGTGCCATCCAGGGAGGTAGCTCCTACAATGAGCAGTTCTTC. This sequence encodes CAIQGGSSYNEQFF.

CDR3 nucleotides: TGCAGCGTTAGGCTAGCGTCTGGGCCGTCGAACACCGGGGAGCTGTTTTTT. Translated, it gives CSVRLASGPSNTGELFF. The rearrangement links TRBV29-1 to TRBJ2-2; maybe TRBD2 (6 bases). The CDR3 spans 17 residues. V was shortened by 5 bases and J by 0 bases, with 19 bases between the two germline ends. CDR1 SQVTM and CDR2 ANQGSEA come from the germline V gene.

The chain combines TRBV20-1 with TRBJ2-5; TRBD2 agrees at 8 bases. Germline V gene sequence: CDR1 DFQATT, CDR2 SNEGSKA (reference sequence). The CDR3 extends over 12 amino acids. Trimming cost V 4 bases and J 3 bases; bases outside gene matches: 1. CDR3 bases: TGCAGTGCTACGACTAGCGAAGAGACCCAGTACTTC. This sequence encodes CSATTSEETQYF.

The genes are TRBV12-3 or TRBV12-4 and TRBJ1-6; D is ambiguous. The ends were cut back, 6 bases at V and 7 bases at J, with 13 bases in the middle. The CDR3 covers 14 residues. The CDR3 is CASSLTEMNSPLHF. As DNA, the CDR3 is TGTGCCAGCAGCCTAACAGAGATGAATTCACCCCTCCACTTT.

This clonotype was picked up a small number of times. The CDR3 loop is CASSGNRVGRTEAFF. As DNA, the CDR3 is TGTGCCAGCAGTGGTAACAGGGTAGGTCGCACTGAAGCTTTCTTT. The chain combines TRBV2 with TRBJ1-1; D possibly corresponds to TRBD1 (6 bases). The CDR3 has 15 residues. The V gene's germline CDR1 is SNHLY and CDR2 FYNNEI. V was shortened by 4 bases and J by 4 bases, with 16 bases between the two germline ends.

This clonotype was recorded at least ten times. The genes are TRBV29-1 and TRBJ2-7; D remains ambiguous. With 3 bases removed from V and 7 bases from J, the gap between germline ends came to 16 bases. From germline, CDR1 is SQVTM and CDR2 ANQGSEA. CDR3 length: 13 amino acids. In nucleotides, the CDR3 is TGCAGCGTTGAGGGCGGCCCCGCGACGGAGCAGTACTTC. Protein sequence: CSVEGGPATEQYF.

In this sample, this clonotype turned up a few times. V and J are TRBV15 and TRBJ1-1; D not certain. The CDR3 is 14 residues long. Germline V gene sequence: CDR1 LNHNV, CDR2 YYDKDF (reference sequence). Trimming took off 1 base at V and 0 bases at J, with 6 bases between the two ends. CDR3 sequence: CATSRAVMNTEAFF. As DNA, the CDR3 is TGTGCCACCAGCAGAGCAGTTATGAACACTGAAGCTTTCTTT.

This clonotype has just a few counts. The chain is built from TRBV5-1 and TRBJ2-1; 8 positions match TRBD2. CDR1 and CDR2 (germline): SGHRS, YFSETQ. The CDR3 has 17 residues. V was pared by 0 bases and J by 5 bases, with 10 bases of the junction left unmatched. CDR3 in amino acids: CASSLVPTSELDNEQFF. The CDR3 DNA is TGCGCCAGCAGCTTGGTACCGACTAGCGAATTAGACAATGAGCAGTTCTTC.

This clonotype has a handful of counts. This chain links TRBV11-2 with TRBJ1-4, with 10 positions matching TRBD1. V lost 0 bases, J lost 11 bases, and 9 bases stayed unmatched. CDR1 is SGHAT, CDR2 FQNNGV, per germline. The length of the CDR3 is 16 residues. The CDR3 DNA sequence: TGTGCCAGCAGCTTAGATCTGACAGGGGGCGGTGGGAAACTGTTTTTT. Protein: CASSLDLTGGGGKLFF.

This clonotype was observed a handful of times. This rearrangement joins TRBV12-3 or TRBV12-4 to TRBJ1-1; D is perhaps TRBD1 (5 bases). The CDR3 is made up of 15 amino acids. The ends were cut back, 7 bases at V and 1 base at J, with 16 bases in the middle. The CDR3 reads CASTLRSGQNTEAFF. The CDR3, as DNA: TGTGCCAGCACCTTAAGGTCCGGACAGAACACTGAAGCTTTCTTT.

This clonotype appeared a few times. The CDR3 DNA sequence: TGTGCCAGTGCCAAGGTTTTGGACCAACCCTACACCTTC. It codes for CASAKVLDQPYTF. The chain combines TRBV2 with TRBJ1-2; D is uncertain. CDR3 length equals 13 residues. V was pared by 9 bases and J by 10 bases, with 21 bases between. Germline CDR1 and CDR2: SNHLY and FYNNEI.

Only a few counts were recorded for this clonotype. This chain uses TRBV5-1 with TRBJ1-1; a weak D match, TRBD1 (6 bases). V was trimmed by 2 bases and J by 5 bases, leaving 13 bases between them. Germline lookup yields CDR1 SGHRS and CDR2 YFSETQ. This CDR3 region has 14 residues. The CDR3 nucleotides are TGCGCCAGCAGCTTCGGGGGGCTTGAGACTGAAGCTTTCTTT. Amino acids: CASSFGGLETEAFF. Together with reference TRBV5-1 and TRBJ1-1, the CDR3 gives the full variable domain: KAGVTQTPRYLIKTRGQQVTLSCSPISGHRSVSWYQQTPGQGLQFLFEYFSETQRNKGNFPGRFSGRQFSNSRSEMNVSTLELGDSALYLCASSFGGLETEAFFGQGTRLTVV.

This clonotype was observed a few times. The chain is built from TRBV20-1 and TRBJ2-2; a possible D gene is TRBD2 (5 bases). There are 14 residues in the CDR3. Germline V CDR1 and CDR2: DFQATT, SNEGSKA (reference sequence). Trimming removed 3 bases from V and 3 bases from J, with 11 bases in between. The CDR3 is CSARNGKDTGELFF. The CDR3 coding sequence is TGCAGTGCTAGGAACGGGAAGGACACCGGGGAGCTGTTTTTT.

This clonotype was observed a handful of times. The chain joins TRBV24-1 to TRBJ2-1, with D uncertain. Trimming removed 7 bases at V and 0 bases at J, with 15 bases between. Germline CDR1 is KGHDR and CDR2 is SFDVKD. The CDR3 consists of 16 residues. The CDR3 bases are TGTGCCACCAGCCCGGCGCGGTTGAGCTCCTACAATGAGCAGTTCTTC. Translation gives CATSPARLSSYNEQFF.

CDR3 sequence: CSARELRGEETQYF. In nucleotides, the CDR3 is TGCAGTGCTAGAGAACTTCGAGGTGAAGAGACCCAGTACTTC. This chain uses TRBV20-1 with TRBJ2-5; no reliable D call. Trimming left V 0 bases short and J 3 bases short, with 11 bases between. The CDR3 has 14 amino acids. Germline lookup yields CDR1 DFQATT and CDR2 SNEGSKA (reference sequence).